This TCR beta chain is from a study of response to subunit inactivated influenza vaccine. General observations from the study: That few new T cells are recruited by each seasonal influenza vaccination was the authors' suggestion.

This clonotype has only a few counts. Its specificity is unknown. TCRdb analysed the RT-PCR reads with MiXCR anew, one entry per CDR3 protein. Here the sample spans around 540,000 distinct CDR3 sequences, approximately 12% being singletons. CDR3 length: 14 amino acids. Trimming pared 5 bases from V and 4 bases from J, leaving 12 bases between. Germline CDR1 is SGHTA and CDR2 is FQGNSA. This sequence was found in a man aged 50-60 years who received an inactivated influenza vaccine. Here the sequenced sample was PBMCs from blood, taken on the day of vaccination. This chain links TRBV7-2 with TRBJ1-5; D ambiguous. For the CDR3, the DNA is TGTGCCAGCAGCCCTAACCTAGGTAATCAGCCCCAGCATTTT. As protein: CASSPNLGNQPQHF.